Following are 17 T cell receptor beta chains from one sample sequenced in a study of blood T cells in healthy people across ages. The second PCR ran about 6 to 11 cycles with a sample-barcoded 5' primer and J-beta primers. Via MiXCR, TCRdb re-called the 5' RACE reads, giving one row per CDR3 protein. The repertoire consists of fewer than 2,000,000 distinct CDR3 sequences, with roughly a third occurring once and the leading ten covering roughly 12%. Material: blood. All receptors come from a woman aged 25 to 39 in good health.

The chain uses TRBV28 and TRBJ2-5, with 11 positions matching TRBD1. Germline trimming cut 3 bases from V and 4 bases from J; bases unmatched to any gene: 7. This CDR3 contains 16 residues. Germline V gene lookup returns CDR1 MDHEN and CDR2 SYDVKM. The CDR3 bases are TGTGCCAGCAGTTTCCCGGGACAGGGGGGAAGAGAGACCCAGTACTTC. Amino acid sequence: CASSFPGQGGRETQYF. The variable domain in full, completed from reference TRBV28 and TRBJ2-5, reads DVKVTQSSRYLVKRTGEKVFLECVQDMDHENMFWYRQDPGLGLRLIYFSYDVKMKEKGDIPEGYSVSREKKERFSLILESASTNQTSMYLCASSFPGQGGRETQYFGPGTRLLVL.

This chain uses TRBV28 with TRBJ2-3; 7 nucleotides align to TRBD2. Per germline, CDR1 MDHEN and CDR2 SYDVKM. V was clipped by 3 bases and J by 1 base; unmatched bases: 13. The CDR3 has 18 amino acids. CDR3 protein: CASSFEGAAGLGTDTQYF. CDR3 coding DNA: TGTGCCAGCAGTTTTGAGGGAGCTGCCGGACTAGGCACAGATACGCAGTATTTT.

This clonotype was counted only a few times. The chain carries TRBV30 and TRBJ2-7; 13 nucleotides align to TRBD2. The CDR3 is 13 residues long. Germline CDR1 and CDR2: GTSNPN and SVGIG (reference sequence). J was trimmed by 9 bases and V by 5 bases; bases with no gene match: 7. CDR3 nucleotide sequence: TGTGCCTGGGGGACTAGCGGGGTTATTGGGCAGTACTTC. Translated, it gives CAWGTSGVIGQYF.

The table lists this clonotype with a few counts. At one end the junction does not follow the germline gene, possibly because of a read error. The chain couples TRBV12-3 or TRBV12-4 to TRBJ1-1; tentative D call: TRBD1 (5 bases). The CDR3 has 13 residues. CDR3 DNA: TGTGCCAGCATCCGGGGGGTAAACACTGAGGCTTTCTTT. Residues: CASIRGVNTEAFF.

This chain uses TRBV6-1 with TRBJ2-3, with 9 positions matching TRBD2. The trim removed 7 bases at V and 0 bases at J, leaving 11 bases unmatched. The germline CDR1 and CDR2 sequences are MNHNS and SASEGT. CDR3 length equals 17 residues. CDR3 amino acids: CASIRSGGFSSTDTQYF. CDR3 DNA sequence: TGTGCCAGCATCCGCAGCGGGGGGTTTTCTAGCACAGATACGCAGTATTTT.

This clonotype came up many times. The chain employs TRBV6-2 or TRBV6-3 and TRBJ1-1; D is possibly TRBD1 (5 bases). CDR1 is MNHEY and CDR2 is SVGEGT in the germline V gene. The CDR3 extends over 13 amino acids. V was pared by 2 bases and J by 4 bases, with 8 bases between. CDR3 bases: TGTGCCAGCAGTTACCTCGGGACCACTGAAGCTTTCTTT. Its protein product is CASSYLGTTEAFF.

The chain carries TRBV29-1 and TRBJ2-1; no clear D gene. The CDR3 consists of 14 residues. With 3 bases removed from V and 0 bases from J, the gap between germline ends came to 9 bases. Germline V lookup: CDR1 SQVTM, CDR2 ANQGSEA. CDR3: CSVESPSSYNEQFF. DNA for the CDR3: TGCAGCGTTGAGAGCCCCAGCTCCTACAATGAGCAGTTCTTC.

With regard to this clonotype: Compared with germline, one end of the junction differs, possibly owing to a read error. V usage is TRBV5-6 and J usage is TRBJ2-3, with 12 bases matching TRBD2. The germline V gene encodes CDR1 SGHDT and CDR2 YYEEEE. The CDR3 has 19 amino acids. The CDR3 bases are TGTGCCGGCAGCTTGTTGTGGCTAGCGGGGGGGCCGGGCACAGATACGCAGTATTTT. It is translated as CAGSLLWLAGGPGTDTQYF.

This clonotype was seen only a few times. The chain joins TRBV6-2 or TRBV6-3 to TRBJ2-5, with 13 bases aligning to TRBD2. The J call is doubtful: the DNA matches TRBJ2-7 better. Germline CDR1 and CDR2: MNHEY and SVGEGT. The CDR3 is made up of 20 amino acids. For the CDR3, the DNA is TGTGCCAGCAGTTCCATATCTACTAGCGGGGGGGCGGCCCGCGTCTACGAGCAGTACTTC. Amino acids: CASSSISTSGGAARVYEQYF.

This clonotype was observed a few times. J is TRBJ2-3 and V is TRBV9; no definite D call. There are 13 residues in the CDR3. The germline CDR1 and CDR2 sequences are SGDLS and YYNGEE. V dropped 0 bases and J dropped 8 bases, with 10 bases sitting between them. This CDR3 reads CASSVGAPGTQYF. Written as DNA, the CDR3 is TGTGCCAGCAGCGTAGGAGCTCCTGGTACGCAGTATTTT.

The DNA for the CDR3 is TGCAGTGCTAGAGATCTTGAGGGGGATGGGGAGACCCAGTACTTC. Translation gives CSARDLEGDGETQYF. The chain uses TRBV20-1 and TRBJ2-5; TRBD1 is a possible D gene (6 bases). The V gene lost 0 bases and the J gene lost 5 bases, with 16 bases spanning the gap. The V gene's germline CDR1 is DFQATT and CDR2 SNEGSKA (reference sequence). This CDR3 comprises 15 residues.

This clonotype came up many times. This chain links TRBV29-1 with TRBJ2-3; D is perhaps TRBD1 or TRBD2 (5 bases each). Looked up from germline, CDR1 is SQVTM and CDR2 is ANQGSEA. The CDR3 covers 14 residues. Between the trimmed V and J ends, which lost 3 bases and 0 bases, there was a span of 10 bases. The CDR3 bases are TGCAGCGTTGATACCAGGGAGAGCACAGATACGCAGTATTTT. Its translation is CSVDTRESTDTQYF.

This clonotype has more than one count but fewer than ten. The rearrangement uses TRBV20-1 and TRBJ2-5; 9 bases are shared with TRBD1. The V gene's germline CDR1 is DFQATT and CDR2 SNEGSKA (reference sequence). The junction had 2 bases not matched to a gene; V was cut back by 3 bases and J by 3 bases. This CDR3 spans 13 amino acids. CDR3 sequence (DNA): TGCAGTGCTAGCGGACAGGGGAAAGAGACCCAGTACTTC. Protein sequence: CSASGQGKETQYF.

The sample holds a few counts of this clonotype. V usage is TRBV6-5 and J usage is TRBJ1-1, with D perhaps TRBD1 (6 bases). V gave up 8 bases and J gave up 7 bases, with 14 bases separating them. CDR1 is MNHEY and CDR2 is SVGAGI in the germline V gene. This CDR3 has 12 amino acids. The CDR3 sequence is CASRKGHGEAFF. CDR3 DNA: TGTGCCAGCCGAAAGGGACACGGTGAAGCTTTCTTT.

V gene TRBV7-9 combines with J gene TRBJ1-1; D unresolved. CDR1 and CDR2 (germline): SEHNR, FQNEAQ (reference sequence). The ends were cut back, 4 bases at V and 5 bases at J, with 14 bases in the middle. This CDR3 has 14 residues. CDR3 sequence: CASSWAEGRTEAFF. The CDR3 nucleotides read TGTGCCAGCAGCTGGGCAGAAGGTAGGACTGAAGCTTTCTTT.

Only a few counts were recorded for this clonotype. This chain links TRBV20-1 with TRBJ1-6, with 8 nucleotides matching TRBD1. Trimming at V came to 6 bases and at J to 6 bases, leaving 10 bases not matched to a gene. This CDR3 has 15 residues. Germline CDR1 is DFQATT and CDR2 is SNEGSKA (reference sequence). The CDR3 spells CSAPPGTGRNSPLHF. Here the CDR3 DNA reads TGCAGTGCCCCACCAGGGACAGGACGTAATTCACCCCTCCACTTT.

J is TRBJ1-2 and V is TRBV30; D remains ambiguous. V shed 3 bases and J shed 2 bases, with 10 bases lying between them. Germline V gene lookup returns CDR1 GTSNPN and CDR2 SVGIG (reference sequence). The CDR3 contains 13 residues. The CDR3 is CAWSDGGNYGYTF. Written as DNA, the CDR3 is TGTGCCTGGAGCGACGGTGGGAACTATGGCTACACCTTC.